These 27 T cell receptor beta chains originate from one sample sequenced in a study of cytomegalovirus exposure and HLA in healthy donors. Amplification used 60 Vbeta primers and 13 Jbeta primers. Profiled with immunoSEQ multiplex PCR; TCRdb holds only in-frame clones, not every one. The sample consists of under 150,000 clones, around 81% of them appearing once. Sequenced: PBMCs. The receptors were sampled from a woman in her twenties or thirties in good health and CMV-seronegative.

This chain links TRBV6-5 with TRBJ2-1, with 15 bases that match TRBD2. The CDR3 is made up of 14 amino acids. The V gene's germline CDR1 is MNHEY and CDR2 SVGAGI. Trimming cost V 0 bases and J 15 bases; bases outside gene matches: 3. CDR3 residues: CASSYSGTSGRPFF. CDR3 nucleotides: TGTGCCAGCAGTTACTCTGGGACTAGCGGGAGGCCGTTCTTC.

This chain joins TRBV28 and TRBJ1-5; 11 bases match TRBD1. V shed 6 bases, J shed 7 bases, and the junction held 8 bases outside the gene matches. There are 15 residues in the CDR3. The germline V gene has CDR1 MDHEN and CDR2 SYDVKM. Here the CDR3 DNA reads TGTGCCAGCAGCCTAGGGGGACAGGGGGGCCAGCCCCAGCATTTT. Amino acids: CASSLGGQGGQPQHF.

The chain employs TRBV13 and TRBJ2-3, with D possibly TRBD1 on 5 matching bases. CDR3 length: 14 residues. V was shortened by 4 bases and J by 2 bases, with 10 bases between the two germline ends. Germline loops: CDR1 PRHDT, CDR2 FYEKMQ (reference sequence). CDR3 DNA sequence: TGTGCCAGCAGCTCGACAGCTATCACAGATACGCAGTATTTT. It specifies CASSSTAITDTQYF.

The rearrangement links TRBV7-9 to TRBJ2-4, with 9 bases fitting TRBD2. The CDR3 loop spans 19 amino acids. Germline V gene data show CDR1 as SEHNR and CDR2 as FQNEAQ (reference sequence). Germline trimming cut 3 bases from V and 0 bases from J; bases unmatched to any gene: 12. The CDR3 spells CASSLSAGGGALAKNIQYF. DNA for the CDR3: TGTGCCAGCAGCTTGTCGGCGGGGGGGGGAGCTCTAGCCAAAAACATTCAGTACTTC.

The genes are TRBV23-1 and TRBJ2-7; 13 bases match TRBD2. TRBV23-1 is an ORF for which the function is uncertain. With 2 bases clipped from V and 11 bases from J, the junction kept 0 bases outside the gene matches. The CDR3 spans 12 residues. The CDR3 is CASSQTSGREYF. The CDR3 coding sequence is TGCGCCAGCAGTCAAACTAGCGGGAGGGAGTACTTC.

This CDR3 is CASSLAFAGLYEQYF. Written as DNA, the CDR3 is TGTGCCAGCAGCTTAGCATTTGCGGGACTATACGAGCAGTACTTC. The chain has TRBV7-2 and TRBJ2-7; 7 nucleotides align to TRBD2. The CDR3 extends over 15 amino acids. The junction had 6 bases not matched to a gene; V was cut back by 0 bases and J by 4 bases. Looked up from germline, CDR1 is SGHTA and CDR2 is FQGNSA.

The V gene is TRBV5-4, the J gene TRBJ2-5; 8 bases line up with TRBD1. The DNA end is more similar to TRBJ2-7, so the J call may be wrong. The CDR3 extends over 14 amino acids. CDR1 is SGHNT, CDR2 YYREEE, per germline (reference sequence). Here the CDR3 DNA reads TGTGCCAGCAGCTCATGGACAGGGAGCTACGAGCAGTACTTC. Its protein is CASSSWTGSYEQYF.

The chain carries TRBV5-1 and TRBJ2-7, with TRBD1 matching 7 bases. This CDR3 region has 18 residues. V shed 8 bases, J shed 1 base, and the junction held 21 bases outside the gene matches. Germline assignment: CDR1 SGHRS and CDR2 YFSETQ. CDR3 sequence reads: CASCRGKGIQGPSYEQYF. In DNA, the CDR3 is TGCGCCAGTTGCAGGGGGAAGGGGATACAGGGGCCTTCCTACGAGCAGTACTTC.

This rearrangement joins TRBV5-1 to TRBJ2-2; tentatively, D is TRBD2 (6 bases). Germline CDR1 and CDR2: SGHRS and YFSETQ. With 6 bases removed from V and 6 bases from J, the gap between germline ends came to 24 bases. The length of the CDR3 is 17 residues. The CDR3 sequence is CASTHRKTRWGAGELFF. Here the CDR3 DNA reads TGCGCCAGCACCCACCGCAAGACCCGTTGGGGGGCCGGGGAGCTGTTTTTT.

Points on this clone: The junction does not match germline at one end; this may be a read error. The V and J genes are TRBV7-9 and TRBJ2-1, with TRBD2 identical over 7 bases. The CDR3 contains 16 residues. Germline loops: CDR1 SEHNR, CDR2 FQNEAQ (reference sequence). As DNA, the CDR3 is TGTTCCAGCAGCTGGAGGTCGGGGAGGGCCTACAATGAGCAGTTCTTC. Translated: CSSSWRSGRAYNEQFF.

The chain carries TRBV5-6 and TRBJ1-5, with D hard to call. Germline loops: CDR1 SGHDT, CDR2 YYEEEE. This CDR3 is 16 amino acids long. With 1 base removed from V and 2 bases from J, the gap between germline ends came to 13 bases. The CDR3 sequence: CASSLKRIQGNQPQHF. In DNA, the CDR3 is TGTGCCAGCAGCTTGAAACGGATTCAGGGCAATCAGCCCCAGCATTTT.

CDR3 region: CAIRADSSTDTQYF. In DNA form, the CDR3 reads TGTGCCATCAGGGCGGACTCTAGCACAGATACGCAGTATTTT. This chain uses TRBV10-3 with TRBJ2-3; possibly TRBD2 for D (5 bases). Trimming took 6 bases from V and 0 from J, leaving 10 bases between them. Per germline, CDR1 ENHRY and CDR2 SYGVKD. The CDR3 is 14 residues long.

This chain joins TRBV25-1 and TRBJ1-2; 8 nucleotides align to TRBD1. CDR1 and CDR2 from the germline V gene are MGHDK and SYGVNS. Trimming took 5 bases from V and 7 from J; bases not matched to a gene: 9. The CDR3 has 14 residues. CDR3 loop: CASSQKGQVPGYTF. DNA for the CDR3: TGTGCCAGCAGTCAAAAGGGACAGGTGCCTGGCTACACCTTC.

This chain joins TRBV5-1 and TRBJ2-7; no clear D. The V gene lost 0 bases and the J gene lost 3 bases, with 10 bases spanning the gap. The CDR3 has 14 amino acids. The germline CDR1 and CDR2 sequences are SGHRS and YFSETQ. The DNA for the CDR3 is TGCGCCAGCAGCTTGGGGTGGCGACACTACGAGCAGTACTTC. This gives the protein CASSLGWRHYEQYF.

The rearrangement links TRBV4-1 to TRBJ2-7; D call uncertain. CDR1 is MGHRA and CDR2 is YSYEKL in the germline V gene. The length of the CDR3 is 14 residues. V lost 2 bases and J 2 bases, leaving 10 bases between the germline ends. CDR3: CASSQLYSTYEQYF. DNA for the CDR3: TGCGCCAGCAGCCAATTGTACTCCACCTACGAGCAGTACTTC.

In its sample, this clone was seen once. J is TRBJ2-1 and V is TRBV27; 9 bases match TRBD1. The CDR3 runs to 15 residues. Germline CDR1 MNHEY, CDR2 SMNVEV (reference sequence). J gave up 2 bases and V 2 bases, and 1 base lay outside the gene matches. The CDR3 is CASSLGTGTYNEQFF. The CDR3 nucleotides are TGTGCCAGCAGTTTAGGGACAGGGACCTACAATGAGCAGTTCTTC.

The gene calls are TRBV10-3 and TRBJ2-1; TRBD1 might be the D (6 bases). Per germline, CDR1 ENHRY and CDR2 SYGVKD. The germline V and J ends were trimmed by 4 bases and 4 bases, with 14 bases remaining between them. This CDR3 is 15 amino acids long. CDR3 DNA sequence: TGTGCCATCAGTGGGGACACTCGGGTGTACAATGAGCAGTTCTTC. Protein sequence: CAISGDTRVYNEQFF.

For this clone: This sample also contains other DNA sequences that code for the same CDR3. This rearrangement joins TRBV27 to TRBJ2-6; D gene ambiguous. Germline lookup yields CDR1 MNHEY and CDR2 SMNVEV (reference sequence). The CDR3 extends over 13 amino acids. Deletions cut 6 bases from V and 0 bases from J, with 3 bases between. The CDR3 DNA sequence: TGTGCCAGCAGACTCTCTGGGGCCAACGTCCTGACTTTC. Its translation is CASRLSGANVLTF.

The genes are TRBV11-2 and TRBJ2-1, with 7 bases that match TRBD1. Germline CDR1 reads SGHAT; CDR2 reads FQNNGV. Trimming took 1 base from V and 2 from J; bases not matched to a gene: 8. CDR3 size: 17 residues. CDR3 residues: CASSLAGTGQTYNEQFF. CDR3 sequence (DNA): TGTGCCAGCAGCTTAGCGGGCACGGGACAGACCTACAATGAGCAGTTCTTC.

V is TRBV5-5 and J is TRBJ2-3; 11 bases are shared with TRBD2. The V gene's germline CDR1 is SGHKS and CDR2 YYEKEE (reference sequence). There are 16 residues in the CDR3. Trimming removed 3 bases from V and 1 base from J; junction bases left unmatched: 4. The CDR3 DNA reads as TGTGCCAGCAGCTGGGGACTAGCGGCGCGCACAGATACGCAGTATTTT. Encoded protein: CASSWGLAARTDTQYF.

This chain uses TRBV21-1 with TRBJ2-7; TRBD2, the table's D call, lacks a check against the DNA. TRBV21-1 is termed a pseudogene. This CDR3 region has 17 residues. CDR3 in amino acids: CASSSQPSSGRGYEQYF. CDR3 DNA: TGTGCCAGCAGCAGCCAACCATCTAGCGGGAGGGGCTACGAGCAGTACTTC.

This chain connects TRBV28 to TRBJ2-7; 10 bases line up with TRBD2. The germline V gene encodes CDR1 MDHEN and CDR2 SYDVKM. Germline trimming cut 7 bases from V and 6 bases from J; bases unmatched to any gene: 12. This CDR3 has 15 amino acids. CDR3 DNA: TGTGCCAGCAAACCCCAGCGGGAGGGCCGCCGCGAGCAGTACTTC. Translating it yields CASKPQREGRREQYF.

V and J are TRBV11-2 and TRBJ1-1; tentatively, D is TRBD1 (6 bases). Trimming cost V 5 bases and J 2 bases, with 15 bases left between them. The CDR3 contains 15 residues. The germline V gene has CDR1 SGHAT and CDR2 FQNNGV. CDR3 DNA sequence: TGTGCCAGCAGCCCAAGATCAGGGGAAAACACTGAAGCTTTCTTT. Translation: CASSPRSGENTEAFF.

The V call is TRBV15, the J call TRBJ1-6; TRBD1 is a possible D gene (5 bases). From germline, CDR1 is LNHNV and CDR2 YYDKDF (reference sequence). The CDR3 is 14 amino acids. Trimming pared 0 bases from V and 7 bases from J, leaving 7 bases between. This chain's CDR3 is CATSRDTGNSPLHF. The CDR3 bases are TGTGCCACCAGCAGAGATACAGGAAATTCACCCCTCCACTTT.

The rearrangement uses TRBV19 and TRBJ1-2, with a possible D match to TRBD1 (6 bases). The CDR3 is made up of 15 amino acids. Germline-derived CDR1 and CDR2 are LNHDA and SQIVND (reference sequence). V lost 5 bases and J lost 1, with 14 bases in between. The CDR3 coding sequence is TGTGCCAGTAGTCCACAGAGGACAGATAACTATGGCTACACCTTC. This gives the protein CASSPQRTDNYGYTF.

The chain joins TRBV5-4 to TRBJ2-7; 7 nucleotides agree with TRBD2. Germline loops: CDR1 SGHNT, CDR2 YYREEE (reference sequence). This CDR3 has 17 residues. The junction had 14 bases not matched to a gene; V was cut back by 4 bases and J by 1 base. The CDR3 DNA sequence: TGTGCCAGCAGCCAACCCTCGCGCGGGAGATTGTCCTACGAGCAGTACTTC. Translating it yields CASSQPSRGRLSYEQYF.

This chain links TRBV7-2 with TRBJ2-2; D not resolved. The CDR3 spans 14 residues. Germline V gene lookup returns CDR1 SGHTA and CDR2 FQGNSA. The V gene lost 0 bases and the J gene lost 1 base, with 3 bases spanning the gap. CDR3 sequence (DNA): TGTGCCAGCAGCTTAGCCGGGAACACCGGGGAGCTGTTTTTT. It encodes CASSLAGNTGELFF.